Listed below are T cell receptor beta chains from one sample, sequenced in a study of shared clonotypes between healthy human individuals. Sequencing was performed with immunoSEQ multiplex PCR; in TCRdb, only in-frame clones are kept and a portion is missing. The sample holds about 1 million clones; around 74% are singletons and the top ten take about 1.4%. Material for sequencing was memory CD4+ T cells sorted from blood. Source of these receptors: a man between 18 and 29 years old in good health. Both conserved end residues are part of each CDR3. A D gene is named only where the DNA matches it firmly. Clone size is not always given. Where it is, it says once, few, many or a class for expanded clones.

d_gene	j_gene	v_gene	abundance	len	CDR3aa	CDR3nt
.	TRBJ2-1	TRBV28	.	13	CASSRDGFNEQFF	TGTGCCAGCAGCAGGGATGGGTTCAATGAGCAGTTCTTC
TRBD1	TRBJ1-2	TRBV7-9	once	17	CASSLALPGQQKYGYTF	TGTGCCAGCAGCTTAGCCTTGCCGGGACAGCAAAAGTATGGCTACACCTTC
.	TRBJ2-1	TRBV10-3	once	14	CAISGRDINNEQFF	TGTGCCATCAGTGGCCGGGACATTAACAATGAGCAGTTCTTC
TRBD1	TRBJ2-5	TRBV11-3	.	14	CASSLGQGPETQYF	TGTGCCAGCAGCTTAGGACAGGGTCCGGAGACCCAGTACTTC
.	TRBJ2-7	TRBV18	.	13	CASSQGQNYEQYF	TGTGCCAGCTCACAGGGTCAGAACTACGAGCAGTACTTC
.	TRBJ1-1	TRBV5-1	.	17	CASSPNPTIKRNTEAFF	TGCGCCAGCAGCCCCAACCCCACTATAAAAAGGAACACTGAAGCTTTCTTT
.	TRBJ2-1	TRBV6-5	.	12	CASSYSRAEQFF	TGTGCCAGCAGTTACTCGAGGGCTGAGCAGTTCTTC
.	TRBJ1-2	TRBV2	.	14	CASSEAGVNYGYTF	TGTGCCAGCAGTGAAGCAGGGGTAAACTATGGCTACACCTTC
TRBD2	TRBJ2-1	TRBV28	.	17	CASSPPSGGAAGDEQFF	TGTGCCAGCAGTCCCCCTAGCGGGGGAGCCGCTGGGGATGAGCAGTTCTTC
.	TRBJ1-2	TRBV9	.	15	CASSVRGTISYGYTF	TGTGCCAGCAGCGTTCGGGGGACCATTAGCTATGGCTACACCTTC
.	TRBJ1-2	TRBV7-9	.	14	CASSLAASGRGYTF	TGTGCCAGCAGCTTAGCCGCCTCCGGAAGGGGCTACACCTTC
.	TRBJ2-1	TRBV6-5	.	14	CASTRGGSYNEQFF	TGTGCCAGCACAAGAGGAGGTTCATACAATGAGCAGTTCTTC
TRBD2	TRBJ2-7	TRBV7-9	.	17	CASSLGLAGVRLNEQYF	TGTGCCAGCAGCCTCGGACTAGCGGGGGTCCGGCTGAATGAGCAGTACTTC
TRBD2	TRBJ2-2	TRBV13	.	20	CASSLRGLAFDLIPTGELFF	TGTGCCAGCAGCTTAAGGGGACTAGCATTCGATCTCATTCCCACCGGGGAGCTGTTTTTT
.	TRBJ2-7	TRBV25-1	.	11	CATHLAYEQYF	TGTGCCACCCATCTAGCCTACGAGCAGTACTTC
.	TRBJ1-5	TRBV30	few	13	CAWSGTSNQPQHF	TGTGCCTGGAGTGGGACCTCAAATCAGCCCCAGCATTTT
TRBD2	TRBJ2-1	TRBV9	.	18	CASSVDPLSGGAHNEQFF	TGTGCCAGCAGCGTAGACCCTCTCAGCGGGGGGGCACACAATGAGCAGTTCTTC
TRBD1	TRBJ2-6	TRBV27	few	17	CASTRDRLSSGANVLTF	TGTGCCAGCACCAGGGACAGACTCAGCTCTGGGGCCAACGTCCTGACTTTC
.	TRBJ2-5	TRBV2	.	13	CAGHSGPQETQYF	TGTGCCGGACATTCCGGGCCCCAAGAGACCCAGTACTTC
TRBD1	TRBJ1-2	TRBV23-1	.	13	CASSQRQGYGYTF	TGCGCCAGCAGTCAACGACAGGGCTATGGCTACACCTTC
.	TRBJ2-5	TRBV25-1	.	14	CASSESVVGKTQYF	TGTGCCAGCAGTGAATCGGTCGTAGGGAAGACCCAGTACTTC
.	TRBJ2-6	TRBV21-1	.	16	CASSKSRNSGANVLTF	TGTGCCAGCAGCAAGAGTCGGAACTCTGGGGCCAACGTCCTGACTTTC
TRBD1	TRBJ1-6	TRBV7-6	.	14	CASKGDRDNSPLHF	TGTGCCAGCAAAGGGGACAGGGATAATTCACCCCTCCACTTT
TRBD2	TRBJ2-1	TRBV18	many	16	CASSPQVAGGINEQFF	TGTGCCAGCTCACCCCAGGTAGCGGGGGGGATCAATGAGCAGTTCTTC
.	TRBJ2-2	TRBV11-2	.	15	CASSLLPSITGELFF	TGTGCCAGCAGCTTACTGCCTAGCATCACCGGGGAGCTGTTTTTT
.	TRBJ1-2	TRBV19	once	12	CASTQGNYGYTF	TGTGCCAGTACACAGGGCAACTATGGCTACACCTTC
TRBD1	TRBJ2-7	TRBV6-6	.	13	CASRYNRDSEQYF	TGTGCCAGCAGATACAACCGGGACAGCGAGCAGTACTTC
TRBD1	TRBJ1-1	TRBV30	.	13	CAWRRDRNTEAFF	TGTGCCTGGAGGAGGGACAGAAACACTGAAGCTTTCTTT
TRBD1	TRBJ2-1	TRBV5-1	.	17	CASSLGAGGGLGNEQFF	TGCGCCAGCAGCTTGGGCGCAGGGGGCGGTTTGGGAAATGAGCAGTTCTTC
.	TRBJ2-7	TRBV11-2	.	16	CASSNRGGGAPGEQYF	TGTGCCAGCAGCAATAGGGGTGGGGGAGCTCCTGGGGAGCAGTACTTC
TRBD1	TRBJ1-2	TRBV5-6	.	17	CASSLAGTGLTVYGYTF	TGTGCCAGCAGCTTGGCCGGGACAGGCCTTACAGTCTATGGCTACACCTTC
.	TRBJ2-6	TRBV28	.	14	CASSLGSGANVLTF	TGTGCCAGCAGTTTGGGATCTGGGGCCAACGTCCTGACTTTC
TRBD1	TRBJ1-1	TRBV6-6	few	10	CASRDREAFF	TGTGCCAGCCGGGACAGAGAAGCTTTCTTT
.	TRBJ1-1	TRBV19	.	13	CASSNTRNTEAFF	TGTGCCAGTAGCAACACCCGGAACACTGAAGCTTTCTTT
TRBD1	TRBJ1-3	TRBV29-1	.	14	CSVGQGGSGNTIYF	TGCAGCGTGGGACAGGGGGGGTCAGGAAACACCATATATTTT
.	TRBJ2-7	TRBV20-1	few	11	CSAPGQGEQYF	TGCAGTGCCCCGGGGCAGGGCGAGCAGTACTTC
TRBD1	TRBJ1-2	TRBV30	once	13	CAWSPGQTYGYTF	TGTGCCTGGAGTCCGGGACAGACATATGGCTACACCTTC
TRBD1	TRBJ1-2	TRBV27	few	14	CASSSPADRDGYTF	TGTGCCAGCAGTTCCCCCGCGGACAGGGATGGCTACACCTTC